The T cell receptor (beta chain) described here comes from a study of T-cell memory formation after mild COVID-19. Study-level findings and limits: The second-wave clones peaking on day 37 were not confirmed as SARS-CoV-2-specific. Contracting clones from day 15 to 85 had balanced CD4/CD8; later expanders favoured CD4+. Some clones that responded turned up in pre-infection memory, which suggests that cross-reactive memory joined in.

The authors produced TCR alpha and TCR beta cDNA libraries with sample barcodes and UMIs by 5'RACE using constant-segment primers. MiXCR, run by TCRdb on the 5' RACE reads, gives a single entry per CDR3 protein. Of 400,000 to 500,000 distinct CDR3 sequences listed, under 20% are singletons. There are 14 residues in the CDR3. The V and J ends lost 5 bases and 5 bases respectively, with 15 bases between them. Germline loops: CDR1 MDHEN, CDR2 SYDVKM. Comments on this clonotype: The antigen remains undetermined.

Sequenced input: PBMCs or a T cell subset sorted from them (not recorded which). The TCR was taken from a young man who had mild COVID-19 (a few samples of this study predate the infection). Cell type and time point are not known. The chain has TRBV28 and TRBJ2-5; D remains unclear. In nucleotides, the CDR3 is TGTGCCAGCAGTCCCACCGTGCTACGCGAGACCCAGTACTTC. It specifies CASSPTVLRETQYF.